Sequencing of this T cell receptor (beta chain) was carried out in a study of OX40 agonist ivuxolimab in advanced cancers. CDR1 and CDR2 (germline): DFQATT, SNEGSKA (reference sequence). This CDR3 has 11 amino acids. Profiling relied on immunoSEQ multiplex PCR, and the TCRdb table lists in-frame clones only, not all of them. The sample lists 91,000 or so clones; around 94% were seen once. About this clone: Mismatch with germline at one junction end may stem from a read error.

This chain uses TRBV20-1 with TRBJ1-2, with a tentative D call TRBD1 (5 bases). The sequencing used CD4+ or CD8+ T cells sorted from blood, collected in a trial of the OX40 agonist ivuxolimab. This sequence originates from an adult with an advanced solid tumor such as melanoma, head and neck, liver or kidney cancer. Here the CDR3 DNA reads TGCAGTGCTAGCGGGACGAACACCGGGGCCTTC. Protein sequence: CSASGTNTGAF.